This passage covers 15 T cell receptor beta chains from one sample sequenced in a study of T cells in Graves' hyperthyroidism and ophthalmopathy. Amplified TCR beta CDR3 regions derived from RNA transcripts. HTBI primers were used for first-round RT-PCR of the TCR CDR3. TCRdb re-called the multiplex PCR reads with MiXCR, one entry per CDR3 protein. The sample yields 700,000 or so distinct CDR3 sequences, about 14% seen once. The sample consisted of blood. Receptors originate from a woman aged 45-59 years with Graves' ophthalmopathy.

This clonotype came up many times. The rearrangement joins TRBV28 to TRBJ2-3; D unresolved. The CDR3 covers 12 residues. The V end lost 3 bases, the J end lost 6 bases, and 7 bases lay between the germline ends. From germline, CDR1 is MDHEN and CDR2 SYDVKM. For the CDR3, the DNA is TGTGCCAGCAGTTTGTTCGGTGATACGCAGTATTTT. It is translated as CASSLFGDTQYF.

The count of this clonotype is one. In DNA, the CDR3 is TGTGCCAGCAGCTACCCGGGACAGGGGGACTATGGCTACACCTTC. Translating gives CASSYPGQGDYGYTF. The rearrangement uses TRBV7-9 and TRBJ1-2; 11 bases map to TRBD1. Germline V gives CDR1 SEHNR, CDR2 FQNEAQ (reference sequence). The V segment lost 4 bases and the J segment 3 bases; nucleotides outside the gene matches: 4. The CDR3 consists of 15 residues.

This clonotype was counted many times. The V call is TRBV12-3 or TRBV12-4, the J call TRBJ1-5; D gene ambiguous. Deletions cut 6 bases from V and 0 bases from J, with 12 bases between. CDR3 length: 15 residues. CDR3 region: CASRPGRISNQPQHF. The CDR3 DNA follows: TGTGCCAGCAGACCCGGACGAATTAGCAATCAGCCCCAGCATTTT.

This clonotype appeared many times. The rearrangement links TRBV18 to TRBJ1-1; D is undetermined. Germline loops: CDR1 KGHSH, CDR2 LQKENI. The V and J ends lost 3 bases and 0 bases respectively, with 14 bases between them. This CDR3 is built from 16 residues. The CDR3 is CASSPFSRSMNTEAFF. The CDR3 DNA reads TGTGCCAGCTCACCCTTTTCCAGATCAATGAACACTGAAGCTTTCTTT.

This clonotype was recorded a few times. The CDR3 nucleotides are TGTGCCATCCGCCTAGCGGGAGAGTCCCCTTTCTACGAGCAGTACTTC. Translating gives CAIRLAGESPFYEQYF. V gene TRBV10-3 combines with J gene TRBJ2-7, with 10 bases that match TRBD2. The CDR3 length is 16 residues. The germline V gene encodes CDR1 ENHRY and CDR2 SYGVKD. After removal of 8 bases from V and 3 bases from J, the junction contained 13 bases not matched to a gene.

This chain connects TRBV5-6 to TRBJ2-3, with unresolved D. This CDR3 is 13 amino acids long. V shed 4 bases and J shed 1 base, with 7 bases lying between them. Germline V CDR1 and CDR2: SGHDT, YYEEEE. In DNA, the CDR3 is TGTGCCAGCAGCGTCTGGCGCACAGATACGCAGTATTTT. Amino acid sequence: CASSVWRTDTQYF. The whole variable domain, remainder taken from reference TRBV5-6 and TRBJ2-3, is DAGVTQSPTHLIKTRGQQVTLRCSPKSGHDTVSWYQQALGQGPQFIFQYYEEEERQRGNFPDRFSGHQFPNYSSELNVNALLLGDSALYLCASSVWRTDTQYFGPGTRLTVL.

V and J are TRBV19 and TRBJ2-6, with D perhaps given as TRBD1 or TRBD2 (6 bases each). Germline values: CDR1 LNHDA, CDR2 SQIVND (reference sequence). Trimming removed 9 bases at V and 3 bases at J, with 15 bases between. This CDR3 has 15 amino acids. The CDR3 loop is CASDEGGGGANVLTF. The CDR3 coding sequence is TGTGCCAGCGACGAAGGGGGAGGTGGGGCCAACGTCCTGACTTTC.

V and J are TRBV4-1 and TRBJ1-2; D is unclear. CDR1 MGHRA and CDR2 YSYEKL come from the germline V gene. V dropped 0 bases and J dropped 2 bases, with 4 bases sitting between them. There are 13 residues in the CDR3. The CDR3 coding sequence is TGCGCCAGCAGCCAAGAAGACAACTATGGCTACACCTTC. Its protein is CASSQEDNYGYTF.

Notes on this clonotype: Its ends do not fully match the called genes, so a read error is possible. The rearrangement links TRBV12-3 or TRBV12-4 to TRBJ2-1; D call uncertain. This CDR3 region has 11 residues. The CDR3 sequence is CAIRPPNERFF. CDR3 nucleotide sequence: TGTGCCATCCGGCCGCCGAATGAGCGGTTCTTC.

This clonotype was seen at least ten times. The gene calls are TRBV7-2 and TRBJ1-5; D may be TRBD1 (6 bases). The CDR3 contains 14 residues. From germline, CDR1 is SGHTA and CDR2 FQGNSA. The V and J ends lost 5 bases and 3 bases respectively, with 11 bases between them. The CDR3 is CASSPGHPNQPQHF. As DNA, the CDR3 is TGTGCCAGCAGCCCGGGACACCCCAATCAGCCCCAGCATTTT.

Points on this clonotype: Given a much more abundant clone one base away, this may be a read error. In DNA form, the CDR3 reads TGTGCCTCGTCCGGGACAGAGAGACCCTACGAGCAGTACTTC. Translated, it gives CASSGTERPYEQYF. The V gene is TRBV7-2, the J gene TRBJ2-7, with 7 bases aligning to TRBD1. The ends lost 11 bases at V and 2 bases at J; junction bases unmatched: 12. Looked up from germline, CDR1 is SGHTA and CDR2 is FQGNSA. The CDR3 contains 14 residues. Supplemented by reference TRBV7-2 and TRBJ2-7, the full variable domain reads GAGVSQSPSNKVTEKGKDVELRCDPISGHTALYWYRQSLGQGLEFLIYFQGNSAPDKSGLPSDRFSAERTGGSVSTLTIQRTQQEDSAVYLCASSGTERPYEQYFGPGTRLTVT.

The rearrangement links TRBV19 to TRBJ1-1, with 9 bases lining up with TRBD1. Trimming cost V 2 bases and J 3 bases; bases outside gene matches: 4. This CDR3 has 15 amino acids. Germline CDR1 LNHDA, CDR2 SQIVND (reference sequence). The CDR3 loop is CASSITGGRHTEAFF. In DNA, the CDR3 is TGTGCCAGTAGTATAACAGGGGGCAGGCACACTGAAGCTTTCTTT.

This clonotype was seen repeatedly, ten times or more. The chain links TRBV27 to TRBJ2-3; the D gene is possibly TRBD1 (6 bases). The germline V gene has CDR1 MNHEY and CDR2 SMNVEV (reference sequence). Trimming took 5 bases from V and 0 from J, leaving 24 bases between them. The CDR3 totals 19 residues. CDR3 bases: TGTGCCAGCAGTCCCCCACGCGGTAGGACAGCCTCTAGCACAGATACGCAGTATTTT. As protein: CASSPPRGRTASSTDTQYF.

This clonotype was counted ten times or more. The chain is built from TRBV3-1 and TRBJ2-7, with D tentatively TRBD2 (5 bases). Trimming cost V 5 bases and J 7 bases, with 9 bases left between them. The CDR3 runs 11 residues. Per germline, CDR1 LGHDT and CDR2 YNNKEL (reference sequence). The CDR3 nucleotides are TGTGCCAGCAGCTTACAGCGGGAGCAGTACTTC. It codes for CASSLQREQYF.

This clonotype showed up many times. The chain is built from TRBV7-2 and TRBJ2-3; 11 bases agree with TRBD2. CDR3 length: 18 amino acids. Unmatched junction bases numbered 11, after V lost 6 bases and J lost 0 bases. Germline-derived CDR1 and CDR2 are SGHTA and FQGNSA. The CDR3 here is CASRPLAGASTSTDTQYF. The CDR3 nucleotides are TGTGCCAGCAGACCACTAGCGGGAGCGTCGACTAGCACAGATACGCAGTATTTT.